The clone carrying this TCR beta chain was observed a few times. The data are from a study of identical twins. Germline CDR1 reads DFQATT; CDR2 reads SNEGSKA (reference sequence). The CDR3 consists of 12 residues. Trimming stripped 7 bases from V and 4 bases from J, with 13 bases between. Using its own MiXCR run on the 5' RACE reads, TCRdb lists one record per CDR3 protein. The table shows about 720,000 distinct CDR3 sequences, with roughly 20% occurring only once. The same sample was also studied in work on T cells expressing NK-cell markers. In that study: From sorted CD3+CD56+NKG2C+, CD3+CD56+NKG2C- and CD3+CD56-NKG2C+ T cells came the TCR beta repertoires.

Sequencing was performed on PBMCs. V usage is TRBV20-1 and J usage is TRBJ1-2, with no clear D. The source is a woman younger than 35 in good health. In DNA, the CDR3 is TGCAGTGGTACAAGGGAGGTCTATGGCTACACCTTC. Translated: CSGTREVYGYTF.